One and the same sample provided the 2 T cell receptor beta chains below, sequenced in a study of early T cells in non-severe SARS-CoV-2 infection. One entry per CDR3 protein, called by TCRdb with MiXCR from the 5' RACE reads. The table lists tens of thousands of distinct CDR3 sequences, 9.5% to 15% of them singletons. Input material: whole blood. Every receptor here comes from an adult who was a healthcare worker with PCR-confirmed SARS-CoV-2 infection or an uninfected control (not recorded which).

This clonotype was detected only once. The V call is TRBV6-2 or TRBV6-3, the J call TRBJ2-7; a possible D gene is TRBD1 (6 bases). This CDR3 spans 14 amino acids. V was clipped by 2 bases and J by 5 bases, with 13 bases between them. Germline-derived CDR1 and CDR2 are MNHEY and SVGEGT. The CDR3 DNA follows: TGTGCCAGCAGTTACCCCGACAGGCCCAACGAGCAGTACTTC. It codes for CASSYPDRPNEQYF.

In its sample, this clonotype was seen many times. This rearrangement joins TRBV6-6 to TRBJ1-3; D not certain. The CDR3 is 15 amino acids. The V gene lost 0 bases and the J gene lost 4 bases, with 10 bases spanning the gap. Germline V gives CDR1 MNHNY, CDR2 SVGAGI (reference sequence). CDR3 amino acids: CASSYSTALGNTIYF. In DNA, the CDR3 is TGTGCCAGCAGTTACTCGACGGCTCTAGGAAACACCATATATTTT.